These T cell receptor beta chains were read from a single sample in a study of neoadjuvant nivolumab and ipilimumab in lung cancer. Only in-frame clones appear in the TCRdb table, and some are missing; sequencing was by immunoSEQ multiplex PCR. The sample has about 27,000 clones; about 80% are singletons. Specimen: tumor tissue, collected after neoadjuvant nivolumab, alone or with ipilimumab, at or shortly before surgery. All receptors come from an adult with non-small cell lung cancer. Both conserved end residues are part of each CDR3. Fields, in order: V gene, CDR3 protein.

V: TRBV6-6; CDR3: CASSYSDNQPQHF
V: TRBV19; CDR3: CASRTVGGMSTGELFF
V: TRBV4-1; CDR3: CASAEGGRETQYF
V: TRBV7-3; CDR3: CASITPPGGRYGYTF
V: TRBV19; CDR3: CASSPLLSSYGYTF
V: TRBV18; CDR3: CASSPDLPFSGANVLTF
V: TRBV20-1; CDR3: CSATGGTEAFF
V: TRBV5-1; CDR3: CASGEEDTQYF
V: TRBV5-1; CDR3: CASSLQGGEKLFF
V: TRBV19; CDR3: CASKTMGGNYGYTF
V: TRBV5-1; CDR3: CASSSRLAGGAYNEQFF
V: TRBV7-9; CDR3: CASSLGFAAGETGELFF
V: TRBV29-1; CDR3: CSVDAGRLGYTF
V: TRBV2; CDR3: CASSPRGGWVTEAFF
V: TRBV19; CDR3: CASSTTGDVNYGYTF
V: TRBV2; CDR3: CASTADVNTEAFF
V: TRBV6-5; CDR3: CASSYLIGSEAFF
V: TRBV5-1; CDR3: CASSYASGGVQQETQYF
V: TRBV30; CDR3: CAWSGDSGLPTGELFF
V: TRBV30; CDR3: CAWSDSNQPQHF
V: TRBV30; CDR3: CAWAGTGWHEQYF
V: TRBV6-6; CDR3: CASSYHPYEQYF
V: TRBV5-4; CDR3: CASRSGQNIHGYTF
V: TRBV6-5; CDR3: CASSYSRGNTEAFF
V: TRBV5-6; CDR3: CASSLMPANYGYTF
V: TRBV5-5; CDR3: CASSEQGSETQYF
V: TRBV28; CDR3: CASRPGQDENSPLHF
V: TRBV7-9; CDR3: CASSTGTGGVEQFF
V: TRBV7-2; CDR3: CASSLGQGSTEQYF
V: TRBV4-3; CDR3: CASSQEPTGGNEQFF
V: TRBV27; CDR3: CASSPEGGYGYTF
V: TRBV4-2; CDR3: CASSQETTRVYEQYF
V: TRBV6-1; CDR3: CASSGTAVAGELFF
V: TRBV7-9; CDR3: CASSLGVSGAGELFF
V: TRBV15; CDR3: CATSRAGAGANVLTF
V: TRBV14; CDR3: CASSFIQSQNEKLFF
V: TRBV6-1; CDR3: CASSEAGYYNEQFF
V: TRBV11-2; CDR3: CASRPRASGETQYF
V: TRBV5-1; CDR3: CASSPGRGGGETQYF
V: TRBV7-8; CDR3: CASSLSGQGPGYTF
V: TRBV5-1; CDR3: CASSQGWGGTEAFF
V: TRBV7-7; CDR3: CASSLSGSTDTQYF